The sequence of this T cell receptor beta chain was determined in a study of Ad26.COV2.S vaccination and SARS-CoV-2 variants. Treatment denoted: about 20 received Ad26.COV2.S at low or high dose, single or two shots; about 5 received placebo; per-sample allocation not given. Following the first vaccine or placebo injection, samples were taken on day 63. The method was immunoSEQ multiplex PCR; TCRdb's version includes in-frame clones alone and lacks a portion of them. The sample yields roughly 380,000 clones, 70% to 90% seen once. The germline CDR1 and CDR2 sequences are KGHDR and SFDVKD. With V trimmed by 4 bases and J by 3 bases, 6 bases remained unmatched. CDR3 length equals 18 residues.

The rearrangement joins TRBV24-1 to TRBJ2-2; 14 bases align to TRBD2. Sequencing used peripheral blood, obtained in a trial of Ad26.COV2.S vaccine versus placebo. This clonotype was obtained from a person between 18 and 65 years old who received the Ad26.COV2.S COVID-19 vaccine or a placebo. CDR3 in amino acids: CATSEPGLAGVYTGELFF. In DNA, the CDR3 is TGTGCCACCAGTGAACCGGGACTAGCGGGAGTTTACACCGGGGAGCTGTTTTTT.